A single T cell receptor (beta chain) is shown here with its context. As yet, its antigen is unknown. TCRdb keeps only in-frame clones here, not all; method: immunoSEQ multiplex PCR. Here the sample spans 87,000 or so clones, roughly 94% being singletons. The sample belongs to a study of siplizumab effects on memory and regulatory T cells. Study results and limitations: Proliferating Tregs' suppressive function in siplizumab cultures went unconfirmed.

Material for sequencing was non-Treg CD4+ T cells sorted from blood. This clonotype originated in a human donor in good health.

CDR3 amino acids: CASSFEGQGAYYGYTF. The CDR3 DNA sequence: TGTGCCAGCAGCTTCGAAGGACAGGGGGCCTACTATGGCTACACCTTC. The chain joins TRBV5-4 to TRBJ1-2, with 11 bases identical to TRBD1. Germline V lookup: CDR1 SGHNT, CDR2 YYREEE (reference sequence). The CDR3 contains 16 residues. V dropped 2 bases and J dropped 3; count of bases not matched to a gene: 6.